Below are 9 T cell receptor beta chains sequenced from a single sample in a study of human T cells and chemical hapten exposure. Noted time point: patch test 1, 2 weeks after DPC sensitization. As to treatment: therapeutic diphenylcyclopropenone sensitization with weekly scalp DPC. In TCRdb, the RACE reads were re-called with MiXCR into one record per CDR3 protein. The sample shows some 380,000 distinct CDR3 sequences, approximately 5.1% of them seen only once. Sequenced here: whole blood, sampled in connection with sensitization to the hapten diphenylcyclopropenone (DPC). The origin of the receptors is a woman in her forties or fifties with alopecia areata. Some clones in this sample may be carry-over from other donors' samples.

In its sample, this clonotype was seen many times. For the CDR3, the DNA is TGCAGTGCAATACGGGGGGGGTCCACCGGGGAGCTGTTTTTT. Encoded protein: CSAIRGGSTGELFF. The chain is built from TRBV20-1 and TRBJ2-2, with TRBD2 matching 8 bases. V shed 6 bases and J 4 bases; nucleotides not matched to a gene: 7. The CDR3 has 14 residues. Germline assignment: CDR1 DFQATT and CDR2 SNEGSKA (reference sequence).

This clonotype was picked up many times. V gene TRBV24-1 combines with J gene TRBJ2-3, with 9 bases matching TRBD2. Trimming cost V 6 bases and J 3 bases; bases outside gene matches: 18. This CDR3 contains 19 residues. Germline CDR1 reads KGHDR; CDR2 reads SFDVKD. The CDR3 here is CATSSALGGGAGGTDTQYF. CDR3 DNA sequence: TGTGCCACCAGTAGTGCCCTCGGCGGGGGGGCCGGAGGGACAGATACGCAGTATTTT.

This chain uses TRBV6-5 with TRBJ2-3, with 7 bases that match TRBD2. The germline V gene has CDR1 MNHEY and CDR2 SVGAGI. This CDR3 comprises 16 residues. The V and J ends lost 6 bases and 2 bases, in that order; junction bases with no gene match: 11. The CDR3, as DNA: TGTGCCAGCAGACTAACTAGCGTAGGGCCCACAGATACGCAGTATTTT. Translated, it gives CASRLTSVGPTDTQYF.

This clonotype showed up just a few times. This chain uses TRBV3-1 with TRBJ2-3; D remains unclear. This CDR3 comprises 12 residues. Per the germline V gene, CDR1 is LGHDT and CDR2 is YNNKEL (reference sequence). Deletions cut 4 bases from V and 5 bases from J, with 7 bases between. This CDR3 reads CASSPSRDTQYF. As DNA, the CDR3 is TGTGCCAGCAGCCCCTCGAGAGATACGCAGTATTTT.

This clonotype was seen ten or more times. The gene calls are TRBV5-1 and TRBJ2-4; D is possibly TRBD2 (5 bases). The CDR3 totals 16 residues. V lost 4 bases and J lost 8, with 22 bases in between. Germline V gene lookup returns CDR1 SGHRS and CDR2 YFSETQ. CDR3 coding DNA: TGCGCCAGCAGCCCTTCCTACGGGGAGCTCGGCGACATTCAGTACTTC. Encoded protein: CASSPSYGELGDIQYF.

This clonotype was seen ten or more times. This chain joins TRBV7-9 and TRBJ2-3; a weak D match, TRBD1 (5 bases). The CDR3 extends over 16 amino acids. CDR1 is SEHNR, CDR2 FQNEAQ, per germline (reference sequence). V gave up 1 base and J gave up 4 bases, with 15 bases separating them. CDR3 amino acids: CASSLDRRVEADTQYF. The CDR3 region has the DNA TGTGCCAGCAGCTTAGATCGCAGGGTTGAGGCAGATACGCAGTATTTT.

This clonotype was seen many times. This chain uses TRBV9 with TRBJ2-7; D ambiguous. V shed 8 bases and J shed 4 bases, with 16 bases lying between them. The germline V gene encodes CDR1 SGDLS and CDR2 YYNGEE. This CDR3 is built from 13 residues. The CDR3 spells CASGLGSWYEQYF. As DNA, the CDR3 is TGTGCCAGTGGGCTAGGTTCGTGGTACGAGCAGTACTTC.

Ten or more counts support this clonotype. The rearrangement uses TRBV11-2 and TRBJ2-3; TRBD2 might be the D (6 bases). V lost 5 bases and J 4 bases, leaving 10 bases between the germline ends. Germline V lookup: CDR1 SGHAT, CDR2 FQNNGV. There are 13 residues in the CDR3. The CDR3 sequence is CASSRDLPDTQYF. The CDR3 DNA reads as TGTGCCAGCAGCCGGGACTTACCAGATACGCAGTATTTT.

This clonotype was seen many times. The chain couples TRBV18 to TRBJ2-3; TRBD2 agrees at 9 bases. The V gene end was trimmed by 4 bases and the J gene end by 5 bases; junction bases not matched to a gene: 4. CDR3 size: 14 residues. Germline lookup yields CDR1 KGHSH and CDR2 LQKENI. DNA for the CDR3: TGTGCCAGCTCACGGGGAGCGGGGGGAGATACGCAGTATTTT. It encodes CASSRGAGGDTQYF.